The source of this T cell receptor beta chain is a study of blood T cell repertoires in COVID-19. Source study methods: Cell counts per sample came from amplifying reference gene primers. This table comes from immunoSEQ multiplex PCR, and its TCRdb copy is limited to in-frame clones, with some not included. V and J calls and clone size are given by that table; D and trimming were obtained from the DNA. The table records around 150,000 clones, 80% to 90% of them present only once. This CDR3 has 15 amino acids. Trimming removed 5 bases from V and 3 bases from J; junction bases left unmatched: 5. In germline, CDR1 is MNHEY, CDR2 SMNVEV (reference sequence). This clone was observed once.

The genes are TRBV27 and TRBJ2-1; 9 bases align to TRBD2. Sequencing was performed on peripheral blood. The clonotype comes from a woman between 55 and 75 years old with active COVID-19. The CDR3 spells CASSLSGRSYNEQFF. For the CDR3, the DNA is TGTGCCAGCAGTCTTAGCGGGAGAAGCTACAATGAGCAGTTCTTC.